These 20 T cell receptor beta chains came from one sample sequenced in a study of PD-1 blockade in mismatch repair-deficient tumors. Time point indicated: roughly 10-day in vitro stimulation with candidate neoantigen peptide 2. No antigens are known for them. Generated by immunoSEQ multiplex PCR, the TCRdb table keeps only in-frame clones and is missing some. The sample includes roughly 10,000 clones, about 86% of them seen just once. Sample: cells cultured in vitro, taken from a patient treated with pembrolizumab. These TCRs come from an adult with mismatch repair-deficient cancer.

The genes are TRBV18 and TRBJ1-5, with D tentatively TRBD1 (5 bases). The V end lost 3 bases, the J end lost 6 bases, and 12 bases lay between the germline ends. Germline assignment: CDR1 KGHSH and CDR2 LQKENI. The CDR3 length is 14 residues. CDR3 in amino acids: CASSPASGGQPQHF. The DNA of the CDR3 is TGTGCCAGCTCACCGGCATCCGGGGGTCAGCCCCAGCATTTT.

This sequence joins TRBV29-1 and TRBJ1-1; 7 bases are shared with TRBD1. Germline V gene lookup returns CDR1 SQVTM and CDR2 ANQGSEA. CDR3 length: 14 amino acids. The CDR3 loop reads CSGHTGAMNTEAFF. The CDR3 DNA reads TGCTCGGGACATACAGGGGCCATGAACACTGAAGCTTTCTTT.

The rearrangement links TRBV6-5 to TRBJ1-4; 8 positions match TRBD1. The CDR3 runs to 15 residues. V gave up 0 bases and J gave up 6 bases; unmatched junction bases: 3. The germline CDR1 and CDR2 sequences are MNHEY and SVGAGI. CDR3 region: CASSYSDRAHEKLFF. The CDR3 bases are TGTGCCAGCAGTTACTCGGACAGGGCTCATGAAAAACTGTTTTTT.

The V gene is TRBV11-2, the J gene TRBJ1-2; D uncertain. The length of the CDR3 is 13 residues. CDR1 SGHAT and CDR2 FQNNGV come from the germline V gene. Trimming took 0 bases from V and 4 from J, leaving 6 bases between them. The CDR3 here is CASSLDWGYGYTF. The CDR3 DNA follows: TGTGCCAGCAGCTTAGATTGGGGCTATGGCTACACCTTC. The full variable domain, rest sourced from reference TRBV11-2 and TRBJ1-2, is EAGVAQSPRYKIIEKRQSVAFWCNPISGHATLYWYQQILGQGPKLLIQFQNNGVVDDSQLPKDRFSAERLKGVDSTLKIQPAKLEDSAVYLCASSLDWGYGYTFGSGTRLTVV.

The genes are TRBV28 and TRBJ2-5; D ambiguous. Germline assignment: CDR1 MDHEN and CDR2 SYDVKM. V was cut by 5 bases and J by 9 bases, with 16 bases left in between. CDR3 length: 13 amino acids. This chain's CDR3 is CASSRRGWAAQYF. The CDR3, as DNA: TGTGCCAGCAGTCGCCGCGGTTGGGCGGCCCAGTACTTC.

V gene TRBV20-1 combines with J gene TRBJ1-2; the D is unclear. Germline CDR1 DFQATT, CDR2 SNEGSKA (reference sequence). The CDR3 is 9 amino acids. CDR3 DNA: TGCAGGGTAGGGTATGGCTACACCTTC. Its translation: CRVGYGYTF.

This sequence joins TRBV7-2 and TRBJ1-2; D is uncertain. CDR1 and CDR2 (germline): SGHTA, FQGNSA. Trimming removed 2 bases at V and 4 bases at J, with 14 bases between. The CDR3 has 15 amino acids. The CDR3 DNA reads TGTGCCAGCAGCTTAAGTGGGTACGGCGGCTATGGCTACACCTTC. It yields the protein CASSLSGYGGYGYTF.

This clone was counted a single time. This chain uses TRBV21-1 with TRBJ1-1; TRBD1, the D gene given by the table, was not confirmed from the DNA. TRBV21-1 is deemed a pseudogene. The length of the CDR3 is 12 residues. Here the CDR3 reads CAWTGGKAEAFF. The CDR3 nucleotides are TGTGCCTGGACAGGGGGGAAGGCTGAAGCTTTCTTT.

The V and J genes are TRBV28 and TRBJ2-7, with D possibly TRBD1 on 5 matching bases. Trimming took off 1 base at V and 5 bases at J, with 15 bases between the two ends. CDR3 length: 15 residues. Germline values: CDR1 MDHEN, CDR2 SYDVKM. CDR3 in DNA: TGTGCCAGCAGTTTATTCCAGGGTCGTTTCGACGAGCAGTACTTC. It is translated as CASSLFQGRFDEQYF.

The rearrangement joins TRBV7-2 to TRBJ2-7; D not certain. CDR3 size: 15 residues. Germline V gene data show CDR1 as SGHTA and CDR2 as FQGNSA. The V gene lost 5 bases and the J gene lost 2 bases, with 16 bases spanning the gap. As DNA, the CDR3 is TGTGCCAGCAGCCCAGGAACCGGCGTTCCCTACGAGCAGTACTTC. It translates to CASSPGTGVPYEQYF.

This chain links TRBV10-3 with TRBJ1-1; D call uncertain. This CDR3 has 11 residues. Trimming removed 6 bases from V and 2 bases from J, with 4 bases in between. Looked up from germline, CDR1 is ENHRY and CDR2 is SYGVKD. CDR3 sequence (DNA): TGTGCCATCAGGGATAACACTGAAGCTTTCTTT. Amino acid sequence: CAIRDNTEAFF.

This CDR3 is CAWGRGLDNSPLHF. The CDR3 DNA follows: TGTGCCTGGGGTCGGGGATTGGATAATTCACCCCTCCACTTT. This chain joins TRBV30 and TRBJ1-6; D not resolved. Germline V gives CDR1 GTSNPN, CDR2 SVGIG (reference sequence). V gave up 5 bases and J gave up 5 bases, with 13 bases separating them. The length of the CDR3 is 14 residues.

V gene TRBV5-4 combines with J gene TRBJ2-5, with 12 bases matching TRBD1. CDR1 and CDR2 from the germline V gene are SGHNT and YYREEE (reference sequence). The CDR3 spans 16 residues. J was trimmed by 5 bases and V by 0 bases; bases with no gene match: 5. CDR3 sequence reads: CASSLDTGTGGETQYF. The DNA for the CDR3 is TGTGCCAGCAGCTTGGACACCGGGACAGGGGGCGAGACCCAGTACTTC. The full variable domain, its missing parts supplied by reference TRBV5-4 and TRBJ2-5, is ETGVTQSPTHLIKTRGQQVTLRCSSQSGHNTVSWYQQALGQGPQFIFQYYREEENGRGNFPPRFSGLQFPNYSSELNVNALELDDSALYLCASSLDTGTGGETQYFGPGTRLLVL.

The rearrangement joins TRBV9 to TRBJ2-2; the D gene is possibly TRBD1 (5 bases). Germline lookup yields CDR1 SGDLS and CDR2 YYNGEE. The length of the CDR3 is 16 residues. Trimming shortened V by 0 bases and J by 6 bases, and 15 bases separated the two germline ends. CDR3 protein: CASSVEWLGVSGELFF. The CDR3 DNA reads as TGTGCCAGCAGCGTAGAGTGGCTAGGGGTTTCCGGGGAGCTGTTTTTT.

V usage is TRBV19 and J usage is TRBJ2-4; tentative D call: TRBD2 (6 bases). The length of the CDR3 is 11 residues. The germline V gene has CDR1 LNHDA and CDR2 SQIVND (reference sequence). V lost 4 bases to trimming and J lost 8 bases, with 6 bases between them. CDR3 protein: CASSTGDIQYF. CDR3 nucleotide sequence: TGTGCCAGTAGTACGGGGGACATTCAGTACTTC. Based on the CDR3 plus reference TRBV19 and TRBJ2-4, the full variable domain is DGGITQSPKYLFRKEGQNVTLSCEQNLNHDAMYWYRQDPGQGLRLIYYSQIVNDFQKGDIAEGYSVSREKKESFPLTVTSAQKNPTAFYLCASSTGDIQYFGAGTRLSVL.

J is TRBJ1-5 and V is TRBV7-9, with D unclear. Germline values: CDR1 SEHNR, CDR2 FQNEAQ (reference sequence). The CDR3 has 15 residues. V was shortened by 4 bases and J by 5 bases, with 15 bases between the two germline ends. The CDR3 DNA sequence: TGTGCCAGCAGCTCCCCGGGTTTACCCCATCAGCCCCAGCATTTT. It is translated as CASSSPGLPHQPQHF.

The V and J genes are TRBV11-1 and TRBJ2-1, with 9 bases fitting TRBD2. CDR3 length: 19 residues. CDR1 is SGHAT and CDR2 is FQDESV in the germline V gene (reference sequence). Trimming took 2 bases from V and 7 from J; bases not matched to a gene: 18. The CDR3 loop is CASSLFEIVGTSRPNEQFF. CDR3 in DNA: TGTGCCAGCAGCTTATTTGAGATCGTCGGGACTAGCCGACCTAATGAGCAGTTCTTC.

The sample holds one count of this clone. V is TRBV6-5 and J is TRBJ1-4; D uncertain. CDR1 is MNHEY, CDR2 SVGAGI, per germline. V was trimmed by 0 bases and J by 7 bases, leaving 12 bases between them. The CDR3 totals 15 residues. The DNA of the CDR3 is TGTGCCAGCAGTTACTCTTCCATAATGGGTGAAAAACTGTTTTTT. Encoded protein: CASSYSSIMGEKLFF.

The gene calls are TRBV27 and TRBJ1-6; TRBD1 is a possible D gene (5 bases). The V gene lost 4 bases and the J gene lost 7 bases, with 8 bases spanning the gap. This CDR3 region has 13 residues. Germline V lookup: CDR1 MNHEY, CDR2 SMNVEV (reference sequence). Written as DNA, the CDR3 is TGTGCCAGCAGTTACTACAGGAATTCACCCCTCCACTTT. Translation: CASSYYRNSPLHF.

The chain links TRBV30 to TRBJ1-5; D possibly corresponds to TRBD1 (5 bases). The CDR3 extends over 13 amino acids. Looked up from germline, CDR1 is GTSNPN and CDR2 is SVGIG (reference sequence). V dropped 1 base and J dropped 5 bases, with 9 bases sitting between them. This CDR3 is CAWSGGGDQPQHF. DNA of the CDR3: TGTGCCTGGAGTGGTGGAGGGGATCAGCCCCAGCATTTT.